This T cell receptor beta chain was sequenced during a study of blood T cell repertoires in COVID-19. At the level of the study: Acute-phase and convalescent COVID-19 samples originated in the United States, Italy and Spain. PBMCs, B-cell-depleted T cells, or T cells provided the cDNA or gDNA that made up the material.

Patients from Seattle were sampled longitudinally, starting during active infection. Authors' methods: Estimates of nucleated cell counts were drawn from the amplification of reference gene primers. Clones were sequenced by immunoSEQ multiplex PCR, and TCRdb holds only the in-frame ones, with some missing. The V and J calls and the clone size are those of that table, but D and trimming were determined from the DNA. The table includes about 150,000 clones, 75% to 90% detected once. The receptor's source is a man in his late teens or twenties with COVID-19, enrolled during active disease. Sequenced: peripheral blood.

For the CDR3, the DNA is TGTGCCAGCACCCCCTCGGGGGACCTTTTCGATGAAAAACTGTTTTTT. Translated, it gives CASTPSGDLFDEKLFF. The chain is built from TRBV28 and TRBJ1-4; D might be TRBD1 (5 bases). The CDR3 contains 16 residues. The germline gives CDR1 MDHEN, CDR2 SYDVKM. Trimming pared 7 bases from V and 6 bases from J, leaving 21 bases between.